The clone carrying this TCR beta chain was counted a single time. Losses at the gene ends were 6 bases for V and 2 bases for J; bases not matched to a gene: 2. The CDR3 length is 14 residues. CDR1 and CDR2 (germline): WNHNN, SYGVQD (reference sequence). Followed longitudinally, the Seattle patients had been enrolled during active infection. The sample originates from a study of blood T cell repertoires in COVID-19. Data came from immunoSEQ multiplex PCR; TCRdb stores just in-frame clones and leaves some out. Of hundreds of thousands of clones listed, roughly 87% were seen once; the top ten hold 0.7% to 1%.

This sequence was found in a man between 18 and 35 years old with COVID-19, enrolled during active disease. The specimen was peripheral blood. This chain links TRBV10-1 with TRBJ2-2, with 8 bases identical to TRBD2. The CDR3 bases are TGCGCCAGCAGGCGGGGGGCCAACACCGGGGAGCTGTTTTTT. As protein: CASRRGANTGELFF.